The rows below give T cell receptor beta chains drawn from one sample of a study of response to subunit inactivated influenza vaccine. TCRdb analysed the RT-PCR reads with MiXCR anew, one entry per CDR3 protein. In the table there are about 240,000 distinct CDR3 sequences, 9% to 15% of which are singletons. The material was non-naive T cells sorted from PBMCs, obtained roughly 15 days before vaccination. These receptors were obtained from a man aged 45-65 years who received an inactivated influenza vaccine. CDR3s include the opening cysteine and the closing phenylalanine or tryptophan. D genes are given only for firm matches. Size is omitted from some rows. Given values are once, few, many or a class for expanded clones.

- | - | 12 | TRBJ2-3 | TRBV20-1 | CSARFGPDTQYF | TGCAGTGCTAGGTTTGGGCCAGATACGCAGTATTTT
- | few | 13 | TRBJ1-1 | TRBV6-1 | CASRPGTYTEAFF | TGTGCCAGCAGGCCGGGAACCTACACTGAAGCTTTCTTT
- | many | 15 | TRBJ2-1 | TRBV7-3 | CASSLMPGRYNEQFF | TGTGCCAGCAGCTTAATGCCGGGACGCTACAATGAGCAGTTCTTC
TRBD2 | - | 15 | TRBJ2-5 | TRBV2 | CASSELRLASETQYF | TGTGCCAGCAGTGAACTAAGACTAGCGTCAGAGACCCAGTACTTC
TRBD2 | few | 20 | TRBJ2-3 | TRBV28 | CASSWVEATEGGGVSDTQYF | TGTGCCAGCAGTTGGGTTGAAGCGACGGAGGGCGGGGGGGTTTCGGATACGCAGTATTTT
- | few | 15 | TRBJ2-6 | TRBV5-1 | CASSLGEGVANVLTF | TGCGCCAGCAGCTTGGGCGAGGGTGTTGCCAACGTCCTGACTTTC
- | many | 13 | TRBJ2-2 | TRBV29-1 | CSVGRQTTGELFF | TGCAGCGTTGGGAGACAGACCACCGGGGAGCTGTTTTTT
TRBD2 | few | 18 | TRBJ2-2 | TRBV4-2 | CASSRGLAGSANTGELFF | TGTGCCAGCAGCCGTGGACTAGCGGGTTCCGCGAACACCGGGGAGCTGTTTTTT
- | few | 14 | TRBJ2-7 | TRBV2 | CASSELGSRYEQYF | TGTGCCAGCAGTGAACTCGGGAGCCGCTACGAGCAGTACTTC
- | - | 15 | TRBJ1-1 | TRBV5-1 | CASSSRWGAGTEAFF | TGCGCCAGCAGCTCCCGTTGGGGGGCAGGGACTGAAGCTTTCTTT
TRBD1 | many | 16 | TRBJ2-3 | TRBV7-2 | CASSSPGLRGTATQYF | TGTGCCAGCAGCTCGCCCGGGCTCAGGGGGACGGCTACGCAGTATTTT
TRBD1 | - | 16 | TRBJ2-5 | TRBV5-1 | CASRRAGTGGDETQYF | TGCGCCAGCAGGCGAGCCGGGACAGGGGGCGACGAGACCCAGTACTTC
- | few | 14 | TRBJ1-5 | TRBV6-1 | CASSAGDGNQPQHF | TGTGCCAGCTCGGCAGGAGATGGCAATCAGCCCCAGCATTTT
- | - | 15 | TRBJ2-5 | TRBV30 | CAWSVLSGRGETQYF | TGTGCCTGGAGTGTACTATCGGGGAGGGGGGAGACCCAGTACTTC
- | many | 13 | TRBJ1-1 | TRBV11-3 | CASSYRENTEAFF | TGTGCCAGCAGCTACAGGGAGAACACTGAAGCTTTCTTT
- | - | 15 | TRBJ1-3 | TRBV7-6 | CASSLSLSGGNTIYF | TGTGCCAGCAGCTTATCTCTTTCGGGTGGAAACACCATATATTTT
- | - | 14 | TRBJ2-7 | TRBV28 | CASTAIPGIYEQYF | TGTGCCAGCACCGCAATACCAGGGATCTACGAGCAGTACTTC
- | - | 13 | TRBJ1-1 | TRBV15 | CASRDSLNTEAFF | TGTGCCAGTCGAGACAGCTTGAACACTGAAGCTTTCTTT
TRBD1 | many | 15 | TRBJ2-2 | TRBV5-1 | CASSLSGQGPGELFF | TGCGCCAGCAGCCTTTCGGGACAGGGACCCGGGGAGCTGTTTTTT
- | many | 15 | TRBJ2-6 | TRBV18 | CASSPRQAGANVLTF | TGTGCCAGCTCACCCAGGCAGGCTGGGGCCAACGTCCTGACTTTC
- | few | 13 | TRBJ1-1 | TRBV18 | CASSPDSNTEAFF | TGTGCCAGCTCGCCAGACAGTAACACTGAAGCTTTCTTT
TRBD2 | - | 16 | TRBJ2-3 | TRBV12-3/TRBV12-4 | CASSPRAGGLADTQYF | TGTGCCAGCAGTCCACGAGCGGGGGGCCTCGCAGATACGCAGTATTTT
TRBD2 | - | 16 | TRBJ2-7 | TRBV9 | CASSAEGGLAGGEQYF | TGTGCCAGCAGTGCCGAAGGAGGACTAGCGGGAGGCGAGCAGTACTTC
- | few | 12 | TRBJ2-3 | TRBV28 | CASSSQRNTQYF | TGTGCCAGCAGTTCCCAACGGAATACGCAGTATTTT
TRBD1 | - | 17 | TRBJ2-5 | TRBV5-1 | CASSPANPGQGAVTQYF | TGCGCCAGCAGCCCTGCAAACCCCGGACAGGGGGCAGTAACCCAGTACTTC
- | few | 14 | TRBJ1-4 | TRBV27 | CASSSLPPSEKLFF | TGTGCCAGCAGTTCCTTACCCCCGTCTGAAAAACTGTTTTTT
TRBD2 | few | 13 | TRBJ2-3 | TRBV20-1 | CSAGLAGADTQYF | TGCAGTGCTGGGCTAGCGGGGGCGGATACGCAGTATTTT
- | - | 14 | TRBJ2-7 | TRBV6-2/TRBV6-3 | CASSPTPDSYEQYF | TGTGCCAGCAGTCCGACCCCGGACTCCTACGAGCAGTACTTC
TRBD1 | few | 13 | TRBJ1-1 | TRBV27 | CASSLSNRGQAFF | TGTGCCAGCAGTTTATCAAACAGGGGGCAAGCTTTCTTT